Below, one TCR beta chain is given with its context. This sample was included in a study of blood T cell repertoires in COVID-19. About the research overall: Sites across the United States, Italy and Spain contributed samples from acute and convalescent COVID-19.

The ends lost 2 bases at V and 4 bases at J; junction bases unmatched: 11. The CDR3 covers 17 residues. Germline V gene data show CDR1 as MNHEY and CDR2 as SVGEGT. In the original processing: Amplifying reference gene primers gave estimates of nucleated cell counts. Sequencing was performed with immunoSEQ multiplex PCR; in TCRdb, only in-frame clones are kept and a portion is missing. Clone size and V and J calls were adopted from that table, with D and trimming inferred from the DNA. The sample consists of around 200,000 clones, 80% to 90% of them appearing once. Sequencing was performed on peripheral blood. The gene calls are TRBV6-2 or TRBV6-3 and TRBJ2-1; TRBD1 aligns across 7 bases. The clonotype comes from a man aged 55 to 70 who had recovered from COVID-19. The CDR3 nucleotides read TGTGCCAGCAGTTACGCCCCCGTAGGGGGCGATTACAATGAGCAGTTCTTC. Protein product: CASSYAPVGGDYNEQFF.